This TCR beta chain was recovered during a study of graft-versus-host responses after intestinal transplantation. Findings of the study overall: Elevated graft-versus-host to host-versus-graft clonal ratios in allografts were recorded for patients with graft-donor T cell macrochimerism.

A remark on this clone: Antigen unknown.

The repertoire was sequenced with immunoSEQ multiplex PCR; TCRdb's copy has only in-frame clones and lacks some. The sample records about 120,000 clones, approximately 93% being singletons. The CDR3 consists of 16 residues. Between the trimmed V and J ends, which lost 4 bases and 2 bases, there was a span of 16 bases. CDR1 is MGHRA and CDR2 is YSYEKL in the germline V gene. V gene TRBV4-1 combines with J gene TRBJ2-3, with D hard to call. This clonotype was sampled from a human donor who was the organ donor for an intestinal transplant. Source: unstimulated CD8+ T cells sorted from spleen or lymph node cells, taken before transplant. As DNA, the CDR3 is TGCGCCAGCAGCCCTTGGGAAGGGCAGGACACAGATACGCAGTATTTT. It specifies CASSPWEGQDTDTQYF.